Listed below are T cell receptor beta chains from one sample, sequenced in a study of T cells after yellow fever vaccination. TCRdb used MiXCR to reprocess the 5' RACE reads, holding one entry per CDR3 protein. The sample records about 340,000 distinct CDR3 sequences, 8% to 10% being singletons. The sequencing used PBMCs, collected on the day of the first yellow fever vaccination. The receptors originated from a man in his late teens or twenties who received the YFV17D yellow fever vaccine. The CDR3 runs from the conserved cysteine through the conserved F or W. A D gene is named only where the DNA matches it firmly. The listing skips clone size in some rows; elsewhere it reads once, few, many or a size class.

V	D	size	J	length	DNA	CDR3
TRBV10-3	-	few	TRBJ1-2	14	TGTGCCATCAGTGATGGGGGGAGCATCTATGGCTACACCTTC	CAISDGGSIYGYTF
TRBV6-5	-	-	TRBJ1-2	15	TGTGCCAGCAGTTACAAGTGGATAGGAGGGGATGGCTACACCTTC	CASSYKWIGGDGYTF
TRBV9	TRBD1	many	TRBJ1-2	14	TGTGCCAGCAGCTTAGGGACAGGAGGCTATGGCTACACCTTC	CASSLGTGGYGYTF
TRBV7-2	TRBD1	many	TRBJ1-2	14	TGTGCCAGCAGCTCACGACAGGGCTTCTATGGCTACACCTTC	CASSSRQGFYGYTF
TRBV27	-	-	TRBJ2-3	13	TGTGCCAGCAGTTTTCCGGGACTGGATACGCAGTATTTT	CASSFPGLDTQYF
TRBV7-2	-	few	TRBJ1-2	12	TGTGCCAGCAGTTCGCTAACTTATGGCTACACCTTC	CASSSLTYGYTF
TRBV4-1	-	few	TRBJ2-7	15	TGCGCCAGCAGCCAAGATAAGGTGCAGGGTTACGAGCAGTACTTC	CASSQDKVQGYEQYF
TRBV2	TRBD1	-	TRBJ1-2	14	TGTGCCAGCCTTCGGGACAGGGGTGGAGGTGGCTACACCTTC	CASLRDRGGGGYTF
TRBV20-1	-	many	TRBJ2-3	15	TGCAGTGCTAGGTTCGCCAGGGTAGCCACAGATACGCAGTATTTT	CSARFARVATDTQYF
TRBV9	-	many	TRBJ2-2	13	TGTGCCAGCAGCGTTTGGCTAACCGGGGAGCTGTTTTTT	CASSVWLTGELFF
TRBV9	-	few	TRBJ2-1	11	TGTGCCAGCAGCGGCAGGGGCGAGCTGTTCTTC	CASSGRGELFF
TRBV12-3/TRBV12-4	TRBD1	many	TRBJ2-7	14	TGTGCCAGCAGTCCCGCCGGGACAGGTTACGAGCAGTACTTC	CASSPAGTGYEQYF
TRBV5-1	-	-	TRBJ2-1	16	TGCGCCAGCGGGGCCAAGGTCCCCATTTCCTACAATGAGCAGTTCTTC	CASGAKVPISYNEQFF
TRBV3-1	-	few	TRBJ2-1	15	TGTGCCAGCAGCCAAGTAGCGAGTTCCTACAATGAGCAGTTCTTC	CASSQVASSYNEQFF
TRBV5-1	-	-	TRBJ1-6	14	TGCGCCAGCAGCCCCGCGACAGGCCCTTCACCCCTCCACTTT	CASSPATGPSPLHF
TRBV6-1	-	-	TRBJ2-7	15	TGTGCCAGCAGTGAAGCTCCGACAGGTTCCTACGAGCAGTACTTC	CASSEAPTGSYEQYF
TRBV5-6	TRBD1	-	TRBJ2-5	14	TGTGCCAGCAGGAACCGACAGGGGAAAGAGACCCAGTACTTC	CASRNRQGKETQYF
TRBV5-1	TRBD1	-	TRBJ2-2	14	TGCGCCAGCAGCCTAGGACAGGGGGCGAGGGAGCTGTTTTTT	CASSLGQGARELFF
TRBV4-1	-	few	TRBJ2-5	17	TGCGCCAGCAGCCAAGAGTTGGGGTTGGGCTCCAAAGAGACCCAGTACTTC	CASSQELGLGSKETQYF
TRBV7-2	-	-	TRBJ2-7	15	TGTGCCAGCAGCTTATATCTAACAGGGAACTACGAGCAGTACTTC	CASSLYLTGNYEQYF
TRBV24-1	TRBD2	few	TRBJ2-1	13	TGTGCCACCAGTGATTTAGCTAGCGGTGAGCAGTTCTTC	CATSDLASGEQFF
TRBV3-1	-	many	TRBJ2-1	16	TGTGCCAGCAGCCCGGCCCTGGGAAAATTGGACAATGAGCAGTTCTTC	CASSPALGKLDNEQFF
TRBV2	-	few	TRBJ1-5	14	TGTGCCAGCAGTGCGTCCCGGAACAATCAGCCCCAGCATTTT	CASSASRNNQPQHF
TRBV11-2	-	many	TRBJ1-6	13	TGTGCCAGCAGCTTAGACTACAGCTCACCCCTCCACTTT	CASSLDYSSPLHF
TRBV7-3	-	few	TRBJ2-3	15	TGTGCCAGCAGCTCTCCAACCCTTAGCACAGATACGCAGTATTTT	CASSSPTLSTDTQYF
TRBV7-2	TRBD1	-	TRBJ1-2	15	TGTGCCAGCAGCTTAGAGGCCAGGACAGGGGTTGGCTACACCTTC	CASSLEARTGVGYTF
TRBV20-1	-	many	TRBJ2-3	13	TGCAGCGGAGGTGAACCTGGGGCGGATACGCAGTATTTT	CSGGEPGADTQYF
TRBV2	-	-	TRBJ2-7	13	TGTGCCAGCGCACTGAACAGGTTATACGAGCAGTACTTC	CASALNRLYEQYF
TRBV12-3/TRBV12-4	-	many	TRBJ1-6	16	TGTGCCAGCAAACCAATAGGAAGCTACTATAATTCACCCCTCCACTTT	CASKPIGSYYNSPLHF
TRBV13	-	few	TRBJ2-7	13	TGTGCCAGCAGCAAGGGCTCCTACTACGAGCAGTACTTC	CASSKGSYYEQYF
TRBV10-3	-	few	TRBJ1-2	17	TGTGCCATCAGGGACACAGGGAGTCGGAATAGAGACTATGGCTACACCTTC	CAIRDTGSRNRDYGYTF
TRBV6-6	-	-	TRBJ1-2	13	TGTGCCAGCAGTTACGGGGGCAGGGGACACTACACCTTC	CASSYGGRGHYTF
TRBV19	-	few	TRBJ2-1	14	TGTGCCAGTCGACAGGAAAGCTCCTACAATGAGCAGTTCTTC	CASRQESSYNEQFF
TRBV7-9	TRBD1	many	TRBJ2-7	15	TGTGCCAGCAGCCAAGGACAGGGGTCTACCTACGAGCAGTACTTC	CASSQGQGSTYEQYF
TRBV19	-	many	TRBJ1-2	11	TGTGCCAGAGAAGGGGCAGGCGGCTACACCTTC	CAREGAGGYTF
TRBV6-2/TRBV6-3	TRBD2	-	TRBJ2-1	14	TGTGCCAGCACCGGACTAGAGGGACCCAATGAGCAGTTCTTC	CASTGLEGPNEQFF
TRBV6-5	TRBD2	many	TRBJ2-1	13	TGTGCCAGCGCGGGGGGCCTGGGCAATGAGCAGTTCTTC	CASAGGLGNEQFF
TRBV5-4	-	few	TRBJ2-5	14	TGTGCCAGCAGCTGGGACCAGTCAGGCGAGACCCAGTACTTC	CASSWDQSGETQYF
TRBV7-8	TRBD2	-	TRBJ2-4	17	TGTGCCAGCAGCTTAGGTCTAGCGGGGTTGGGCAAAAACATTCAGTACTTC	CASSLGLAGLGKNIQYF
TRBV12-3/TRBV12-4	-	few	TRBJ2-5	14	TGTGCCAGCACTTTGGGTCCCCGTTCGGAGACCCAGTACTTC	CASTLGPRSETQYF
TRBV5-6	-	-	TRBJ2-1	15	TGTGCCAGCAGCCCGGGACTCCTCAGAGGCAATGAGCAGTTCTTC	CASSPGLLRGNEQFF
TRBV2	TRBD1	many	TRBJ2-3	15	TGTGCCAGCAGCGGAGGACAGGGAGGCACAGATACGCAGTATTTT	CASSGGQGGTDTQYF
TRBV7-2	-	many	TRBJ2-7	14	TGTGCCAGCAGTCCAGGGGGAGGGGGGATCGAGCAGTACTTC	CASSPGGGGIEQYF
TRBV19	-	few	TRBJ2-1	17	TGTGCCAGTAGTATGTGGTTCTTTTCGAGCTCCTACAATGAGCAGTTCTTC	CASSMWFFSSSYNEQFF
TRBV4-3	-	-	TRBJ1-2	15	TGCGCCAGCAGCCAAGAGGGCAGGGCGATCTATGGCTACACCTTC	CASSQEGRAIYGYTF
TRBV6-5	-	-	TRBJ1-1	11	TGTGCCAGCAGTTTTTACACTGAAGCTTTCTTT	CASSFYTEAFF
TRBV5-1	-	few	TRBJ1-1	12	TGCGCCAGCAGCTCCGAGGCGGCTGAAGCTTTCTTT	CASSSEAAEAFF
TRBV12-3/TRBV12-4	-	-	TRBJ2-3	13	TGTGCCAGCAGCATACAGGGTATGGATACGCAGTATTTT	CASSIQGMDTQYF
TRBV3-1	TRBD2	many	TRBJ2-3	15	TGTGCCAGCAGCCCTAGCGGGGGGGCCACAGATACGCAGTATTTT	CASSPSGGATDTQYF
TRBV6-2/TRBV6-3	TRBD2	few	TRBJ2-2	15	TGTGCCAGCAGTTACGACGGGGGGGCAGTCGGGGAGCTGTTTTTT	CASSYDGGAVGELFF
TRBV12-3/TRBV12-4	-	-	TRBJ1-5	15	TGTGCCAGCAGTTTTAAGGGCTGGGGCAATCAGCCCCAGCATTTT	CASSFKGWGNQPQHF